The next 26 T cell receptor beta chains were all read from a single sample in a study of blood T cells in healthy people across ages. The second PCR ran about 6 to 11 cycles with a sample-barcoded 5' primer and J-beta primers. Using its own MiXCR run on the 5' RACE reads, TCRdb lists one record per CDR3 protein. This table holds around 1,700,000 distinct CDR3 sequences, 25% to 30% found once. Sequences were obtained from blood. These receptors were collected from a woman between 25 and 40 years old in good health.

This clonotype was seen ten or more times. This sequence joins TRBV20-1 and TRBJ2-5, with TRBD1 matching 8 bases. The CDR3 is made up of 14 amino acids. Germline V CDR1 and CDR2: DFQATT, SNEGSKA (reference sequence). V lost 8 bases, J lost 5 bases, and 13 bases stayed unmatched. The CDR3 protein is CSPAVQGAVETQYF. The CDR3, as DNA: TGCAGTCCAGCAGTCCAGGGGGCTGTCGAGACCCAGTACTTC.

This chain links TRBV12-3 or TRBV12-4 with TRBJ2-1, with 9 bases aligning to TRBD2. The junction had 7 bases not matched to a gene; V was cut back by 7 bases and J by 6 bases. The CDR3 has 14 amino acids. CDR3 sequence: CASNLAGLGNEQFF. The CDR3 coding sequence is TGTGCCAGCAACCTAGCGGGATTAGGCAATGAGCAGTTCTTC.

The genes are TRBV7-2 and TRBJ1-1, with D possibly matching TRBD1 (5 bases). V was cut by 2 bases and J by 5 bases, with 15 bases left in between. Germline-derived CDR1 and CDR2 are SGHTA and FQGNSA. CDR3 length: 15 residues. DNA for the CDR3: TGTGCCAGCAGCTTATATGGTACGGGGGGAACTGAAGCTTTCTTT. Residues: CASSLYGTGGTEAFF.

This clonotype was seen at least ten times. The V and J genes are TRBV7-8 and TRBJ2-1; either TRBD1 or TRBD2 may fit D (5 bases each). Germline V gives CDR1 SGHVS, CDR2 FQNEAQ. Trimming took 0 bases from V and 7 from J, leaving 13 bases between them. This CDR3 contains 15 residues. CDR3 residues: CASSLAGGEGNEQFF. In DNA form, the CDR3 reads TGTGCCAGCAGCTTAGCGGGCGGTGAGGGGAATGAGCAGTTCTTC.

This clonotype was seen more than once but under ten times. V gene TRBV28 combines with J gene TRBJ1-2; 9 nucleotides align to TRBD1. In germline, CDR1 is MDHEN, CDR2 SYDVKM. Germline trimming cut 7 bases from V and 4 bases from J; bases unmatched to any gene: 7. The CDR3 is 14 residues long. CDR3 DNA: TGTGCCAGCACTTGGGACAGGGCGGGCTATGGCTACACCTTC. This gives the protein CASTWDRAGYGYTF.

With regard to this clonotype: A much more abundant neighbour one base away suggests this may be a read error. The CDR3: CSVLGRQETQYF. In DNA form, the CDR3 reads TGCAGCGTTCTTGGACGGCAAGAGACCCAGTACTTC. This chain connects TRBV29-1 to TRBJ2-5; D is ambiguous. V lost 5 bases and J 2 bases, leaving 9 bases between the germline ends. Germline loops: CDR1 SQVTM, CDR2 ANQGSEA. The CDR3 length is 12 residues.

The V call is TRBV20-1, the J call TRBJ2-5, with TRBD2 matching 8 bases. Germline trimming cut 2 bases from V and 5 bases from J; bases unmatched to any gene: 13. This CDR3 has 16 residues. Germline V gene sequence: CDR1 DFQATT, CDR2 SNEGSKA (reference sequence). This chain's CDR3 is CSARIPTGGPWETQYF. The CDR3 bases are TGCAGTGCTAGAATCCCAACGGGAGGGCCCTGGGAGACCCAGTACTTC.

This chain links TRBV14 with TRBJ2-7; TRBD2 agrees at 12 bases. With 7 bases clipped from V and 7 bases from J, the junction kept 8 bases outside the gene matches. This CDR3 is 14 amino acids long. Germline CDR1 is SGHDN and CDR2 is FVKESK. CDR3 amino acids: CASTLTSGSLEQYF. As DNA, the CDR3 is TGTGCCAGCACCCTGACTAGCGGGAGCTTAGAGCAGTACTTC. Full variable domain (missing parts from reference TRBV14 and TRBJ2-7): EAGVTQFPSHSVIEKGQTVTLRCDPISGHDNLYWYRRVMGKEIKFLLHFVKESKQDESGMPNNRFLAERTGGTYSTLKVQPAELEDSGVYFCASTLTSGSLEQYFGPGTRLTVT.

The table lists this clonotype with a few counts. J is TRBJ2-1 and V is TRBV29-1, with 7 positions matching TRBD2. The CDR3 spans 13 residues. Trimming cost V 6 bases and J 5 bases; bases outside gene matches: 7. CDR1 and CDR2 (germline): SQVTM, ANQGSEA. CDR3: CSVYPSGDNEQFF. The DNA of the CDR3 is TGCAGCGTGTACCCTAGCGGTGACAATGAGCAGTTCTTC.

This clonotype was counted a few times. The CDR3 region is CASSLVPSGEYTQYF. The CDR3 nucleotides are TGTGCCAGCAGTTTAGTACCCTCTGGGGAGTATACGCAGTATTTT. J is TRBJ2-3 and V is TRBV12-3 or TRBV12-4, with D perhaps matching TRBD2 (5 bases). V lost 1 base and J lost 7, with 15 bases in between. The CDR3 is 15 amino acids.

The sample holds a few counts of this clonotype. The V call is TRBV14, the J call TRBJ1-2; D unresolved. The length of the CDR3 is 16 residues. Germline-derived CDR1 and CDR2 are SGHDN and FVKESK. V dropped 3 bases and J dropped 2 bases, with 16 bases sitting between them. The CDR3 loop reads CASSHIIGRTNYGYTF. The CDR3 bases are TGTGCCAGCAGCCATATTATCGGACGGACCAACTATGGCTACACCTTC.

The J gene is TRBJ1-6, the V gene TRBV20-1; D call uncertain. Trimming left V 0 bases short and J 5 bases short, with 11 bases between. The germline V gene encodes CDR1 DFQATT and CDR2 SNEGSKA (reference sequence). The CDR3 loop spans 15 amino acids. CDR3 nucleotides: TGCAGTGCTAGAGATTCAGCAGGCGATAATTCACCCCTCCACTTT. As protein: CSARDSAGDNSPLHF.

Worth noting for this clonotype: This likely comes from a read error, as the CDR3 has no conserved phenylalanine or tryptophan at its end. The CDR3 DNA sequence: TGTGCCAGCTCGCTCACTCGAGAGACCCAGTACGTC. Encoded protein: CASSLTRETQYV. The V and J genes are TRBV18 and TRBJ2-5; D is uncertain. Germline V CDR1 and CDR2: KGHSH, LQKENI. Between the trimmed V and J ends, which lost 6 bases and 4 bases, there was a span of 9 bases. The CDR3 runs 12 residues.

This chain links TRBV30 with TRBJ1-5; D is unresolved. With 1 base removed from V and 2 bases from J, the gap between germline ends came to 18 bases. CDR1 and CDR2 from the germline V gene are GTSNPN and SVGIG (reference sequence). This CDR3 is built from 17 residues. CDR3 loop: CAWSGTGIRAGNQPQHF. The CDR3 DNA reads TGTGCCTGGAGTGGAACCGGGATCCGGGCAGGCAATCAGCCCCAGCATTTT.

This clonotype turned up a few times. V usage is TRBV5-5 and J usage is TRBJ1-5; 12 bases map to TRBD1. This CDR3 spans 16 amino acids. The germline V gene encodes CDR1 SGHKS and CDR2 YYEKEE (reference sequence). After removal of 4 bases from V and 5 bases from J, the junction contained 7 bases not matched to a gene. This CDR3 reads CASSAGTGGNDQPQHF. For the CDR3, the DNA is TGTGCCAGCAGCGCCGGGACAGGGGGCAACGATCAGCCCCAGCATTTT.

This clonotype was counted only a few times. The J gene is TRBJ2-7, the V gene TRBV3-1; D is undetermined. Germline loops: CDR1 LGHDT, CDR2 YNNKEL (reference sequence). The V end was cut by 0 bases, the J end by 0 bases, with 9 bases between. The CDR3 has 15 amino acids. The CDR3 loop reads CASSQDTFTSYEQYF. The CDR3, as DNA: TGTGCCAGCAGCCAAGATACTTTCACCTCCTACGAGCAGTACTTC.

V gene TRBV4-1 combines with J gene TRBJ2-7, with unresolved D. Germline values: CDR1 MGHRA, CDR2 YSYEKL. V was pared by 1 base and J by 3 bases, with 13 bases between. CDR3 length: 15 amino acids. The CDR3 loop reads CASSQVTSANYEQYF. The CDR3 nucleotides read TGCGCCAGCAGCCAAGTGACCTCAGCGAACTACGAGCAGTACTTC.

This chain connects TRBV20-1 to TRBJ2-7; D ambiguous. Trimming cost V 0 bases and J 4 bases, with 10 bases left between them. The V gene's germline CDR1 is DFQATT and CDR2 SNEGSKA (reference sequence). The CDR3 runs to 13 residues. The CDR3, as DNA: TGCAGTGCTAGAGATTCACGATTATACGAGCAGTACTTC. It specifies CSARDSRLYEQYF.

The V gene is TRBV4-1, the J gene TRBJ1-6; D unclear. In germline, CDR1 is MGHRA, CDR2 YSYEKL. Trimming removed 7 bases at V and 2 bases at J, with 12 bases between. This CDR3 has 15 residues. The CDR3 region has the DNA TGCGCCAGCACGAACGATAGAACCTATAATTCACCCCTCCACTTT. This sequence encodes CASTNDRTYNSPLHF.

This clonotype was counted many times. The chain couples TRBV4-2 to TRBJ1-2; the D is unclear. V was shortened by 0 bases and J by 4 bases, with 3 bases between the two germline ends. CDR1 and CDR2 (germline): LGHNA, YNFKEQ. The CDR3 has 12 amino acids. The CDR3 bases are TGTGCCAGCAGCCAAGATATCTATGGCTACACCTTC. It yields the protein CASSQDIYGYTF.

This rearrangement joins TRBV29-1 to TRBJ2-3; 9 bases match TRBD1. V shed 6 bases, J shed 3 bases, and the junction held 7 bases outside the gene matches. CDR1 and CDR2 from the germline V gene are SQVTM and ANQGSEA. The CDR3 contains 14 residues. CDR3 amino acids: CSVAGQGQTDTQYF. In DNA, the CDR3 is TGCAGCGTCGCAGGACAGGGGCAAACAGATACGCAGTATTTT.

In regard to this clonotype: This may arise from a read error, as a much more abundant clone is one base away. The gene calls are TRBV29-1 and TRBJ2-5, with D uncertain. The CDR3 length is 14 residues. Germline CDR1 SQVTM, CDR2 ANQGSEA. V lost 8 bases to trimming and J lost 1 base, with 17 bases between them. In nucleotides, the CDR3 is TGCAGCACCACCCGTCAGTACGTCCAAGAGACCCAGTACTTC. It encodes CSTTRQYVQETQYF.

This chain links TRBV19 with TRBJ1-1, with unresolved D. Trimming removed 1 base from V and 0 bases from J, with 6 bases in between. Looked up from germline, CDR1 is LNHDA and CDR2 is SQIVND (reference sequence). The CDR3 has 14 amino acids. CDR3 in DNA: TGTGCCAGTAGTATAGGAATCTTGAACACTGAAGCTTTCTTT. It translates to CASSIGILNTEAFF.

This clonotype occurred many times. The V gene is TRBV7-2, the J gene TRBJ2-5; 13 bases are a match to TRBD2. The CDR3 sequence is 16 residues long. CDR1 and CDR2 from the germline V gene are SGHTA and FQGNSA. The trim removed 5 bases at V and 4 bases at J, leaving 7 bases unmatched. CDR3 in amino acids: CASSRRGLAGRETQYF. CDR3 coding DNA: TGTGCCAGCAGCCGCCGGGGACTAGCGGGACGAGAGACCCAGTACTTC. Using reference TRBV7-2 and TRBJ2-5 for the parts outside the CDR3, the full variable domain is GAGVSQSPSNKVTEKGKDVELRCDPISGHTALYWYRQSLGQGLEFLIYFQGNSAPDKSGLPSDRFSAERTGGSVSTLTIQRTQQEDSAVYLCASSRRGLAGRETQYFGPGTRLLVL.

This clonotype was picked up many times. This chain uses TRBV27 with TRBJ2-7; TRBD2 matches at 11 bases. Germline values: CDR1 MNHEY, CDR2 SMNVEV (reference sequence). V gave up 8 bases and J gave up 0 bases; unmatched junction bases: 12. This CDR3 has 17 residues. Written as DNA, the CDR3 is TGTGCCAGCGGACCGCGCTCACTAGCGGGAGACTCCTACGAGCAGTACTTC. This sequence encodes CASGPRSLAGDSYEQYF.

The V call is TRBV20-1, the J call TRBJ2-1, with D perhaps being TRBD1 or TRBD2 (5 bases each). Trimming took 0 bases from V and 3 from J, leaving 12 bases between them. This CDR3 region has 15 residues. The germline gives CDR1 DFQATT, CDR2 SNEGSKA (reference sequence). CDR3 bases: TGCAGTGCTAGAGATTCGGGGACGGACTACAATGAGCAGTTCTTC. This sequence encodes CSARDSGTDYNEQFF.